The following is a T cell receptor beta chain sequence with its context. This sample was taken from a study of tumor-infiltrating lymphocytes in oesophageal squamous cell carcinoma. This CDR3 is 14 amino acids long. From germline, CDR1 is KGHDR and CDR2 SFDVKD. V lost 3 bases and J lost 2; bases outside the gene matches: 0. TCRdb fed the PCR reads into MiXCR, producing one record per CDR3 protein. Seen here are approximately 12,000 distinct CDR3 sequences, roughly half observed once, and the top ten hold 36%. The V call is TRBV24-1, the J call TRBJ2-1; 7 positions match TRBD1. Sequenced input: esophageal tumor tissue. This receptor was taken from a male donor with esophageal squamous cell carcinoma. In nucleotides, the CDR3 is TGTGCCACCAGTGATGGGACAGCCTACAATGAGCAGTTCTTC. It translates to CATSDGTAYNEQFF.